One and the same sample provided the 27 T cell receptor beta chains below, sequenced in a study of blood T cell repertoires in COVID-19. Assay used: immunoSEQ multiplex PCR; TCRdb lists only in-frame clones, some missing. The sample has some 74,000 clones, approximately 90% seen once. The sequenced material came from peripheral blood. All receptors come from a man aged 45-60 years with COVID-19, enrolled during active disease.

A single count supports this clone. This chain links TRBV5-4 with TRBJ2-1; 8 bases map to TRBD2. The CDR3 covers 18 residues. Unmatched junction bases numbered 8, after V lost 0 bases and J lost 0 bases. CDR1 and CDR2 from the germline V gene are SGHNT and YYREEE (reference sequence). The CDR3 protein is CASSLGLAGLGSYNEQFF. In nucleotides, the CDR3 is TGTGCCAGCAGCTTGGGCCTAGCGGGTCTCGGCTCCTACAATGAGCAGTTCTTC.

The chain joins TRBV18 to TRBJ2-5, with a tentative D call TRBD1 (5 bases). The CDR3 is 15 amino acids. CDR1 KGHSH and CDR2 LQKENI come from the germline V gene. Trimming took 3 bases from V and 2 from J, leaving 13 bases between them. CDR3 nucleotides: TGTGCCAGCTCACCCCCGGACACAATACAAGAGACCCAGTACTTC. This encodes CASSPPDTIQETQYF.

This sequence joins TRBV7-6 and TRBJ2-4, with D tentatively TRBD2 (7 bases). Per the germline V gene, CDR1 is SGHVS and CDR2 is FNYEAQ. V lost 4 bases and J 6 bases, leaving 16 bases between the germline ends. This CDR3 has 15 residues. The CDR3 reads CASSSEGGGSNIQYF. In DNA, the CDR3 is TGTGCCAGCAGCTCCGAAGGGGGGGGCTCAAACATTCAGTACTTC.

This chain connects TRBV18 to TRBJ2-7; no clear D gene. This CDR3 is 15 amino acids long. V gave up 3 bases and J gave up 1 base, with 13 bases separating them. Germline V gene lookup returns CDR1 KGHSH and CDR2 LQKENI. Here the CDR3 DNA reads TGTGCCAGCTCACCCGGGTCCCAGAGATCCTACGAGCAGTACGTC. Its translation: CASSPGSQRSYEQYV.

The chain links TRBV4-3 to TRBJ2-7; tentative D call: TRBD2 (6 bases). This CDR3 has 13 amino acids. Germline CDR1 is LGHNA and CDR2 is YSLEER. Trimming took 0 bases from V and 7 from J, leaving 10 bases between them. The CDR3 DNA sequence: TGCGCCAGCAGCCAAGATCAGGCGGGGGAGCAGTACTTC. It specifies CASSQDQAGEQYF.

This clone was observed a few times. This CDR3 reads CASSPSPPGGRPSSYNEQFF. The CDR3 nucleotides are TGTGCCAGCAGTCCCTCTCCTCCAGGCGGGAGGCCCAGCTCCTACAATGAGCAGTTCTTC. V usage is TRBV27 and J usage is TRBJ2-1; TRBD2 matches at 8 bases. J was trimmed by 0 bases and V by 5 bases; bases with no gene match: 18. The length of the CDR3 is 20 residues. Germline loops: CDR1 MNHEY, CDR2 SMNVEV (reference sequence).

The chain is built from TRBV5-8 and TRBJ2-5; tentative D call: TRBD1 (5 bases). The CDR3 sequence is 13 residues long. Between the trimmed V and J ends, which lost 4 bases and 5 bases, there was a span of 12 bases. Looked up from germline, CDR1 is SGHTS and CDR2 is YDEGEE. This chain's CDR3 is CASSPVGRETQYF. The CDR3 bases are TGTGCCAGCAGCCCCGTGGGGCGGGAGACCCAGTACTTC.

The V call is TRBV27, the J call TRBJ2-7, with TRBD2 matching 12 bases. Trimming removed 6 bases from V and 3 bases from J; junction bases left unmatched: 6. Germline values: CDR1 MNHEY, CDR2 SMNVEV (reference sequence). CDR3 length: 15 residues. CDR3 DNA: TGTGCCAGCAGGACCGGACTAGCGGGAATCTACGAGCAGTACTTC. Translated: CASRTGLAGIYEQYF.

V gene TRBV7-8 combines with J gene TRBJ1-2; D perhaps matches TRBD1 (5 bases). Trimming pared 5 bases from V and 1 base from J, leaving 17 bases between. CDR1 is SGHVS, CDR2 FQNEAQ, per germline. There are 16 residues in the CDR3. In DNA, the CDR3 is TGTGCCAGCAGCCCACAGGAGACGGGGGTTAACTATGGCTACACCTTC. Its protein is CASSPQETGVNYGYTF.

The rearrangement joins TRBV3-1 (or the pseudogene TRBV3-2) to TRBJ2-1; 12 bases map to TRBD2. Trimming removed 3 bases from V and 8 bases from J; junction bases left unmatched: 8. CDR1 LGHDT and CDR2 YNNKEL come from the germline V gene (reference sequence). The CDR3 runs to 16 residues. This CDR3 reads CASSHEGLAGLDEQFF. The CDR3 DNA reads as TGTGCCAGCAGCCATGAGGGACTAGCGGGCTTGGATGAGCAGTTCTTC.

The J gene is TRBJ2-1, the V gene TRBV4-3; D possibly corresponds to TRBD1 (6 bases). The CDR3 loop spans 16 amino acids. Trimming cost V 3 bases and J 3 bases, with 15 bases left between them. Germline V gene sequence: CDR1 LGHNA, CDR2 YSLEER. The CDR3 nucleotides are TGCGCCAGCAGCCAGAATCCCGTACAGGGCTACAATGAGCAGTTCTTC. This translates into CASSQNPVQGYNEQFF.

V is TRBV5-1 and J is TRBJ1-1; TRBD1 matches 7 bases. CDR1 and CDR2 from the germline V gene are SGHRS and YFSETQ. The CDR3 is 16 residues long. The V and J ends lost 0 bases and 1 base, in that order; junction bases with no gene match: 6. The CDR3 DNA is TGCGCCAGCAGCTTGGTCAGACAGGGAGGGAACACTGAAGCTTTCTTT. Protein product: CASSLVRQGGNTEAFF. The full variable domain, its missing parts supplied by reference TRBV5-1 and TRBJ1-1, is KAGVTQTPRYLIKTRGQQVTLSCSPISGHRSVSWYQQTPGQGLQFLFEYFSETQRNKGNFPGRFSGRQFSNSRSEMNVSTLELGDSALYLCASSLVRQGGNTEAFFGQGTRLTVV.

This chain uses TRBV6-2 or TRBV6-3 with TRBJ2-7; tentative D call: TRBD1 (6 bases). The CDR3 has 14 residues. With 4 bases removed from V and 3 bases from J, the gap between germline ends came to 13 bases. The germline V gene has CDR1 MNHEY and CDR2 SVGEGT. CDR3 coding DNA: TGTGCCAGCAGTTTCGGACAGATAAGCTACGAGCAGTACTTC. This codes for CASSFGQISYEQYF.

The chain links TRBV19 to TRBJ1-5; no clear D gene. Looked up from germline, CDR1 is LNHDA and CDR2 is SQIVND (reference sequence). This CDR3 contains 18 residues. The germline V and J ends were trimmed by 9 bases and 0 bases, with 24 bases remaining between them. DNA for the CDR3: TGTGCCAGCTCCAGACGGGAGGTGGGCCCCTATAGCAATCAGCCCCAGCATTTT. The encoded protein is CASSRREVGPYSNQPQHF.

CDR3 loop: CASSQDLTYSPYNEQFF. The CDR3 DNA reads as TGCGCCAGCAGCCAAGATCTAACTTATTCCCCGTACAATGAGCAGTTCTTC. The rearrangement links TRBV4-1 to TRBJ2-1; D unclear. The V gene lost 0 bases and the J gene lost 4 bases, with 16 bases spanning the gap. This CDR3 spans 17 amino acids. The germline gives CDR1 MGHRA, CDR2 YSYEKL.

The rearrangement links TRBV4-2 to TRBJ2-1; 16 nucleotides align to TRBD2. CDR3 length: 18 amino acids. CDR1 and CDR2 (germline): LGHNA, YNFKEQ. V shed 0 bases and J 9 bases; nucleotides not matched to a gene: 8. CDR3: CASSQDRGLAGGSVEQFF. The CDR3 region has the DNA TGTGCCAGCAGCCAAGATAGGGGACTAGCGGGAGGGTCAGTTGAGCAGTTCTTC.

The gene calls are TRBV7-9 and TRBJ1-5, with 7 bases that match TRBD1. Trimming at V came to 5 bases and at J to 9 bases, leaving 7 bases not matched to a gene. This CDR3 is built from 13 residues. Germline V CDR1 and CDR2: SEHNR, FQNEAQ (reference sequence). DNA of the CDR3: TGTGCCAGCAGCCCGACAGGGAGTCTGCCCCAGCATTTT. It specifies CASSPTGSLPQHF.

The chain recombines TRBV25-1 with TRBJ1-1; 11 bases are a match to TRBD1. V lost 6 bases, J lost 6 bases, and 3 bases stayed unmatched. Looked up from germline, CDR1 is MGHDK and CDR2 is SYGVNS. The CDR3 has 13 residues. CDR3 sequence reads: CASRWTGGPEAFF. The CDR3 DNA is TGTGCCAGCAGATGGACAGGGGGCCCTGAAGCTTTCTTT. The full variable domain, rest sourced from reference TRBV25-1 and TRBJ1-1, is EADIYQTPRYLVIGTGKKITLECSQTMGHDKMYWYQQDPGMELHLIHYSYGVNSTEKGDLSSESTVSRIRTEHFPLTLESARPSHTSQYLCASRWTGGPEAFFGQGTRLTVV.

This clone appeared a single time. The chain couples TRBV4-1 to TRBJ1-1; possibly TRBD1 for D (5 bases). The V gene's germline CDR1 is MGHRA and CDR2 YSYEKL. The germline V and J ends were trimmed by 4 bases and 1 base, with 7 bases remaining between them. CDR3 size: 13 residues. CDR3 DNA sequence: TGCGCCAGCAGCCTCGACAGGAACACTGAAGCTTTCTTT. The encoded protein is CASSLDRNTEAFF.

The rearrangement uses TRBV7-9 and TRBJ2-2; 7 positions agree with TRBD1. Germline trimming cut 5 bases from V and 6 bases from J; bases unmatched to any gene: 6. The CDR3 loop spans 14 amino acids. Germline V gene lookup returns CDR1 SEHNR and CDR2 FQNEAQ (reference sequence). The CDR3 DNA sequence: TGTGCCAGCAGCCAAATCCAGGGGGCCGGGGAGCTGTTTTTT. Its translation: CASSQIQGAGELFF.

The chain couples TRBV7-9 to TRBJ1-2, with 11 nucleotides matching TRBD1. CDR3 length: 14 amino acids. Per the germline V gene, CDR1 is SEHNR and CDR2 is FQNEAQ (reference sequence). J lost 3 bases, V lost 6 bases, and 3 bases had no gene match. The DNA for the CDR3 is TGTGCCAGCAGAGGACAGGGGGCTTACTATGGCTACACCTTC. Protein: CASRGQGAYYGYTF. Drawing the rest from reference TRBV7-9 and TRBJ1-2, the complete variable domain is DTGVSQNPRHKITKRGQNVTFRCDPISEHNRLYWYRQTLGQGPEFLTYFQNEAQLEKSRLLSDRFSAERPKGSFSTLEIQRTEQGDSAMYLCASRGQGAYYGYTFGSGTRLTVV.

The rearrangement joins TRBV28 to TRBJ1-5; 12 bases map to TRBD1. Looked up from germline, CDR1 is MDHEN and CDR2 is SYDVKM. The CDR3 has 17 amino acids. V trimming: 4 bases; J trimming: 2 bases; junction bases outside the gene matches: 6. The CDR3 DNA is TGTGCCAGCAGTTCGGGACAGGGGGCTCTGGGCAATCAGCCCCAGCATTTT. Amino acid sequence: CASSSGQGALGNQPQHF.

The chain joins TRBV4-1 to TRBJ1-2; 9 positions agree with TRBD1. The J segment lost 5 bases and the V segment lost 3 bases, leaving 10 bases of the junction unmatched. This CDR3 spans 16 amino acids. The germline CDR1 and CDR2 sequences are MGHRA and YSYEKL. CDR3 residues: CASSHTTGGKGYGYTF. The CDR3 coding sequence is TGCGCCAGCAGCCATACCACAGGGGGCAAGGGGTATGGCTACACCTTC.

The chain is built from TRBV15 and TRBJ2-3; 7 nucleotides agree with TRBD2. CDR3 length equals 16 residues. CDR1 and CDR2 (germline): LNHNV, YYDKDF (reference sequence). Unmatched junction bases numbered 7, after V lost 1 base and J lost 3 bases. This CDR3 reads CATSRVGRGGTDTQYF. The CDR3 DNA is TGTGCCACCAGCAGAGTGGGGAGGGGTGGGACAGATACGCAGTATTTT.

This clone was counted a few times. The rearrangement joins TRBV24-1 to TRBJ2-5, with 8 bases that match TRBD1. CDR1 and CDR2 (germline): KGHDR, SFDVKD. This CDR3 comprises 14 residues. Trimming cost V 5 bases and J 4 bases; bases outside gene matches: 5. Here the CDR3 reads CATSVGQGAETQYF. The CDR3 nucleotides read TGTGCCACCAGTGTAGGTCAGGGGGCAGAGACCCAGTACTTC.

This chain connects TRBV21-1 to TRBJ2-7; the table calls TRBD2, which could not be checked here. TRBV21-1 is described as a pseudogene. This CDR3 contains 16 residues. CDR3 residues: CASSSSGRGAAYEQYF. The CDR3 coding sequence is TGTGCCAGCAGTTCTAGCGGGAGAGGAGCGGCATACGAGCAGTACTTC.

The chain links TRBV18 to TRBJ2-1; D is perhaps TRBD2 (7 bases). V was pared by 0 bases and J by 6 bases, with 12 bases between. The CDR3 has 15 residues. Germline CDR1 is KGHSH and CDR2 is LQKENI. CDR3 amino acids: CASSPPAGQLNEQFF. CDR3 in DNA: TGTGCCAGCTCACCACCAGCGGGACAACTCAATGAGCAGTTCTTC.